This TCR beta chain was documented in a study of identical twins. Study outcomes and limitations: There were fewer insertions in abundant cord blood beta clonotypes, but memory repertoires showed no such pattern.

TCRdb analysed the 5' RACE reads with MiXCR anew, one entry per CDR3 protein. The sample lists 1.5 million to 2 million distinct CDR3 sequences; 25% to 35% were seen once. The donor group consisted entirely of healthy Caucasians. This clonotype was recorded a few times. Its antigen remains unidentified. Germline V gene data show CDR1 as MNHEY and CDR2 as SVGAGI. The J segment lost 7 bases and the V segment lost 5 bases, leaving 4 bases of the junction unmatched. The CDR3 has 13 amino acids. The rearrangement joins TRBV6-5 to TRBJ2-2; the match to TRBD1 covers 7 bases. This receptor was taken from a newborn girl in good health. Sequenced sample: cord blood. CDR3 nucleotides: TGTGCCAGCAGTCCGACAGGGAGCGGGGAGCTGTTTTTT. Amino acid sequence: CASSPTGSGELFF.